The 32 T cell receptor beta chains given below trace back to one sample, sequenced in a study of OX40 agonist ivuxolimab in advanced cancers. This table comes from immunoSEQ multiplex PCR, and its TCRdb copy is limited to in-frame clones, with some not included. The table records over 70,000 clones, roughly 93% of them present only once. The sample in question was CD4+ or CD8+ T cells sorted from blood, obtained in a trial of the OX40 agonist ivuxolimab. The receptors were sampled from an adult with an advanced solid tumor such as melanoma, head and neck, liver or kidney cancer.

This chain links TRBV7-2 with TRBJ2-7, with D unclear. Trimming took off 8 bases at V and 2 bases at J, with 16 bases between the two ends. The V gene's germline CDR1 is SGHTA and CDR2 FQGNSA. The CDR3 length is 14 residues. As DNA, the CDR3 is TGTGCCAGCCGAAGAGGTGGGGTGGCCTACGAGCAGTACTTC. Protein product: CASRRGGVAYEQYF.

This CDR3 reads CASSIFVGDSYEQYF. CDR3 nucleotides: TGTGCCAGTAGTATCTTCGTGGGAGACTCCTACGAGCAGTACTTC. This chain links TRBV19 with TRBJ2-7; D perhaps matches TRBD2 (5 bases). V gave up 3 bases and J gave up 0 bases, with 12 bases separating them. The CDR3 covers 15 residues. Germline values: CDR1 LNHDA, CDR2 SQIVND (reference sequence). Drawing the rest from reference TRBV19 and TRBJ2-7, the complete variable domain is DGGITQSPKYLFRKEGQNVTLSCEQNLNHDAMYWYRQDPGQGLRLIYYSQIVNDFQKGDIAEGYSVSREKKESFPLTVTSAQKNPTAFYLCASSIFVGDSYEQYFGPGTRLTVT.

This clone appeared a few times. The rearrangement joins TRBV6-1 to TRBJ1-4; D uncertain. V was shortened by 6 bases and J by 11 bases, with 22 bases between the two germline ends. The CDR3 is 15 residues long. Germline CDR1 is MNHNS and CDR2 is SASEGT. CDR3 loop: CASRGWETKKLKLFF. The CDR3 DNA sequence: TGTGCCAGCAGAGGATGGGAGACCAAAAAGCTGAAACTGTTTTTT.

This chain joins TRBV6-1 and TRBJ1-5; TRBD1 agrees at 11 bases. Germline V gene sequence: CDR1 MNHNS, CDR2 SASEGT. J lost 7 bases, V lost 8 bases, and 7 bases had no gene match. The CDR3 contains 14 residues. CDR3 sequence: CASGGQGAWQPQHF. CDR3 coding DNA: TGTGCCAGCGGAGGACAGGGGGCATGGCAGCCCCAGCATTTT.

This rearrangement joins TRBV10-3 to TRBJ2-1; D ambiguous. Germline V gene data show CDR1 as ENHRY and CDR2 as SYGVKD. CDR3 size: 14 residues. V was shortened by 3 bases and J by 9 bases, with 15 bases between the two germline ends. The CDR3: CAISEGLEKREQFF. Here the CDR3 DNA reads TGTGCCATCAGTGAAGGGCTAGAGAAACGTGAGCAGTTCTTC.

V and J are TRBV29-1 and TRBJ2-7; 9 bases are a match to TRBD1. CDR1 and CDR2 (germline): SQVTM, ANQGSEA. CDR3 length: 13 amino acids. J lost 5 bases, V lost 3 bases, and 5 bases had no gene match. The CDR3 loop is CSVDPGQGDEQYF. The DNA of the CDR3 is TGCAGCGTTGATCCGGGACAGGGAGACGAGCAGTACTTC.

The CDR3 sequence: CSVSEGPSYEQYF. The CDR3 DNA follows: TGCAGCGTGAGCGAGGGCCCCTCCTACGAGCAGTACTTC. The genes are TRBV29-1 and TRBJ2-7, with D perhaps TRBD2 (5 bases). V lost 6 bases and J 0 bases, leaving 12 bases between the germline ends. The CDR3 length is 13 residues. In germline, CDR1 is SQVTM, CDR2 ANQGSEA.

The chain recombines TRBV18 with TRBJ2-1, with D perhaps TRBD2 (6 bases). CDR1 is KGHSH and CDR2 is LQKENI in the germline V gene. CDR3 length: 13 residues. V was cut by 5 bases and J by 6 bases, with 11 bases left in between. The CDR3 spells CASSGGIGNEQFF. For the CDR3, the DNA is TGTGCCAGCTCAGGAGGGATCGGCAATGAGCAGTTCTTC.

The J gene is TRBJ2-1, the V gene TRBV5-1; 7 nucleotides agree with TRBD2. J lost 4 bases, V lost 3 bases, and 4 bases had no gene match. Germline V gene sequence: CDR1 SGHRS, CDR2 YFSETQ. This CDR3 contains 14 residues. The CDR3 protein is CASSYARGYNEQFF. Written as DNA, the CDR3 is TGCGCCAGCAGCTATGCGCGGGGGTACAATGAGCAGTTCTTC.

This rearrangement joins TRBV7-2 to TRBJ1-1; the D gene is possibly TRBD1 (5 bases). Trimming removed 6 bases at V and 1 base at J, with 12 bases between. The germline CDR1 and CDR2 sequences are SGHTA and FQGNSA. The CDR3 has 14 residues. The CDR3 loop reads CASSPGTWNTEAFF. DNA of the CDR3: TGTGCCAGCAGTCCAGGGACGTGGAACACTGAAGCTTTCTTT.

The chain carries TRBV6-5 and TRBJ2-1; unclear D gene. Trimming removed 2 bases from V and 0 bases from J, with 11 bases in between. There are 16 residues in the CDR3. Per germline, CDR1 MNHEY and CDR2 SVGAGI. The CDR3, as DNA: TGTGCCAGCAGTTACGGGGTCCAGGCCTCCTACAATGAGCAGTTCTTC. Protein: CASSYGVQASYNEQFF.

This clone was found once. The J gene is TRBJ2-6, the V gene TRBV18, with 10 bases fitting TRBD1. V lost 4 bases to trimming and J lost 0 bases; unmatched junction nucleotides: 12. The CDR3 has 20 residues. Germline lookup yields CDR1 KGHSH and CDR2 LQKENI. DNA for the CDR3: TGTGCCAGCTCACGATTCCAATTGACAGGGGGCCTCTCTGGGGCCAACGTCCTGACTTTC. It encodes CASSRFQLTGGLSGANVLTF.

This clone was seen just once. CDR3 sequence (DNA): TGCGCCAGCAGCTTGAACCCCAGCCAAGAGACCCAGTACTTC. Its translation: CASSLNPSQETQYF. The chain uses TRBV5-1 and TRBJ2-5; D not resolved. V lost 1 base and J lost 1, with 8 bases in between. The germline V gene encodes CDR1 SGHRS and CDR2 YFSETQ. The CDR3 extends over 14 amino acids.

This clone was detected only a few times. This chain uses TRBV6-6 with TRBJ1-5; D remains ambiguous. This CDR3 region has 13 residues. From germline, CDR1 is MNHNY and CDR2 SVGAGI (reference sequence). The germline V and J ends were trimmed by 2 bases and 6 bases, with 8 bases remaining between them. The CDR3 DNA is TGTGCCAGCAGTTACGAAGATAGTCAGCCCCAGCATTTT. Amino acid sequence: CASSYEDSQPQHF.

The chain combines TRBV30 with TRBJ2-5, with TRBD1 identical over 7 bases. This CDR3 region has 14 residues. V dropped 2 bases and J dropped 5; count of bases not matched to a gene: 8. CDR1 is GTSNPN, CDR2 SVGIG, per germline (reference sequence). As DNA, the CDR3 is TGTGCCTGGAGTAAGGGGGCTGCGAGGGAGACCCAGTACTTC. It yields the protein CAWSKGAARETQYF.

This clone was recorded once. The chain joins TRBV5-4 to TRBJ1-6, with D possibly being TRBD1 (6 bases). The ends were cut back, 10 bases at V and 7 bases at J, with 18 bases in the middle. Germline V CDR1 and CDR2: SGHNT, YYREEE (reference sequence). The CDR3 is 14 amino acids. The CDR3 DNA is TGTGCCGGGGGAAAAACGGGGGCGAATTCACCCCTCCACTTT. It translates to CAGGKTGANSPLHF.

The chain has TRBV19 and TRBJ2-1, with D maybe TRBD2 (5 bases). Trimming removed 9 bases from V and 8 bases from J, with 23 bases in between. The germline V gene has CDR1 LNHDA and CDR2 SQIVND (reference sequence). The CDR3 is 15 amino acids. For the CDR3, the DNA is TGTGCCAGCTCGAGTGGAGGATTTCCTTTCGATGAGCAGTTCTTC. Encoded protein: CASSSGGFPFDEQFF.

This chain connects TRBV5-5 to TRBJ1-2, with 7 bases identical to TRBD1. Per the germline V gene, CDR1 is SGHKS and CDR2 is YYEKEE (reference sequence). The CDR3 runs 14 residues. Germline trimming cut 4 bases from V and 4 bases from J; bases unmatched to any gene: 7. CDR3 protein: CASSQDRVGYGYTF. CDR3 DNA sequence: TGTGCCAGCAGCCAAGACAGGGTCGGCTATGGCTACACCTTC.

The chain carries TRBV21-1 and TRBJ2-1; TRBD2 is the table's D call and was not checked against the DNA. TRBV21-1 constitutes a pseudogene. The CDR3 has 14 residues. The CDR3 spells CASRREGPYNEQFF. As DNA, the CDR3 is TGTGCCAGCAGGCGGGAGGGCCCCTACAATGAGCAGTTCTTC.

The chain employs TRBV29-1 and TRBJ1-3; possible D gene TRBD1, 6 bases. Deletions cut 3 bases from V and 4 bases from J, with 13 bases between. This CDR3 contains 14 residues. Germline-derived CDR1 and CDR2 are SQVTM and ANQGSEA. CDR3 in DNA: TGCAGCGTTGAGGGGGGCCTGGCGGGAAACACCATATATTTT. Protein product: CSVEGGLAGNTIYF.

This chain connects TRBV6-6 to TRBJ2-5, with D possibly matching TRBD1 (5 bases). The germline V gene has CDR1 MNHNY and CDR2 SVGAGI (reference sequence). Trimming removed 0 bases from V and 5 bases from J, with 16 bases in between. The CDR3 is made up of 16 amino acids. CDR3 DNA sequence: TGTGCCAGCAGTTACTCTTTTGGCAGGGTGTCGGAGACCCAGTACTTC. It translates to CASSYSFGRVSETQYF.

The chain is built from TRBV2 and TRBJ1-5; 8 bases fit TRBD1. Trimming took 3 bases from V and 5 from J; bases not matched to a gene: 3. The CDR3 runs 14 residues. From germline, CDR1 is SNHLY and CDR2 FYNNEI. CDR3 residues: CASSDRQGYQPQHF. In DNA form, the CDR3 reads TGTGCCAGCAGTGACCGACAGGGGTATCAGCCCCAGCATTTT.

The J gene is TRBJ2-2, the V gene TRBV30; D is ambiguous. Germline V gene lookup returns CDR1 GTSNPN and CDR2 SVGIG (reference sequence). The V and J ends lost 0 bases and 8 bases respectively, with 13 bases between them. CDR3 length: 14 residues. DNA of the CDR3: TGTGCCTGGAGTGTAGCCACCCCCCGGGGGGAGCTGTTTTTT. Translated: CAWSVATPRGELFF.

The genes are TRBV29-1 and TRBJ2-7; TRBD1 agrees at 8 bases. The CDR3 is made up of 14 amino acids. V was pared by 1 base and J by 5 bases, with 7 bases of the junction left unmatched. CDR1 and CDR2 from the germline V gene are SQVTM and ANQGSEA. For the CDR3, the DNA is TGCAGCGTTGAAGGGACAGGGAGCATCCACGAGCAGTACTTC. This encodes CSVEGTGSIHEQYF.

The chain uses TRBV28 and TRBJ2-4, with TRBD1 as a possible D gene (6 bases). With 5 bases removed from V and 6 bases from J, the gap between germline ends came to 14 bases. This CDR3 comprises 14 residues. Germline CDR1 and CDR2: MDHEN and SYDVKM. The CDR3 sequence: CASSVGAITNIQYF. The CDR3 coding sequence is TGTGCCAGCAGTGTGGGGGCAATCACAAACATTCAGTACTTC.

This clone was picked up one time. This chain links TRBV11-2 with TRBJ2-7; D is undetermined. CDR1 and CDR2 from the germline V gene are SGHAT and FQNNGV. The CDR3 length is 12 residues. Trimming removed 1 base at V and 6 bases at J, with 7 bases between. The CDR3 is CASSLAGLEQYF. CDR3 DNA: TGTGCCAGCAGCTTAGCGGGCCTCGAGCAGTACTTC.

The V call is TRBV5-1, the J call TRBJ2-5, with D perhaps TRBD2 (7 bases). The CDR3 sequence is 14 residues long. The ends were cut back, 6 bases at V and 4 bases at J, with 16 bases in the middle. Germline lookup yields CDR1 SGHRS and CDR2 YFSETQ. The CDR3 sequence is CASTPGGGAETQYF. The CDR3 DNA is TGCGCCAGCACCCCTGGTGGGGGGGCAGAGACCCAGTACTTC. The entire variable domain, with the rest obtained from reference TRBV5-1 and TRBJ2-5, is as follows: KAGVTQTPRYLIKTRGQQVTLSCSPISGHRSVSWYQQTPGQGLQFLFEYFSETQRNKGNFPGRFSGRQFSNSRSEMNVSTLELGDSALYLCASTPGGGAETQYFGPGTRLLVL.

The V call is TRBV29-1, the J call TRBJ1-2; TRBD1 agrees at 9 bases. Unmatched junction bases numbered 10, after V lost 2 bases and J lost 6 bases. The V gene's germline CDR1 is SQVTM and CDR2 ANQGSEA. The CDR3 is made up of 15 amino acids. The CDR3 spells CSVEHPGQGTDGYTF. The CDR3 bases are TGCAGCGTTGAACATCCGGGACAGGGAACCGATGGCTACACCTTC.

V and J are TRBV5-4 and TRBJ2-5, with 10 bases aligning to TRBD1. The germline V gene encodes CDR1 SGHNT and CDR2 YYREEE (reference sequence). CDR3 length: 15 residues. V shed 1 base and J 6 bases; nucleotides not matched to a gene: 6. For the CDR3, the DNA is TGTGCCAGCAGCTTGCCCCCGGGACAGGGGAAGACCCAGTACTTC. It codes for CASSLPPGQGKTQYF.

V is TRBV7-2 and J is TRBJ1-1; TRBD1 aligns across 9 bases. Germline V gene sequence: CDR1 SGHTA, CDR2 FQGNSA. V shed 5 bases and J 5 bases; nucleotides not matched to a gene: 12. The CDR3 contains 16 residues. CDR3 loop: CASSLSSGTGHTEAFF. The DNA of the CDR3 is TGTGCCAGCAGCCTGAGTTCCGGGACAGGGCATACTGAAGCTTTCTTT. Full variable domain (rest looked up from reference TRBV7-2 and TRBJ1-1): GAGVSQSPSNKVTEKGKDVELRCDPISGHTALYWYRQSLGQGLEFLIYFQGNSAPDKSGLPSDRFSAERTGGSVSTLTIQRTQQEDSAVYLCASSLSSGTGHTEAFFGQGTRLTVV.

The genes are TRBV7-8 and TRBJ2-7; no clear D gene. Trimming shortened V by 1 base and J by 5 bases, and 9 bases separated the two germline ends. Per the germline V gene, CDR1 is SGHVS and CDR2 is FQNEAQ. The CDR3 contains 13 residues. Here the CDR3 reads CASSLGGKHEQYF. The CDR3 coding sequence is TGTGCCAGCAGCTTAGGGGGTAAACACGAGCAGTACTTC.

This CDR3 reads CASSQPGKTQYF. For the CDR3, the DNA is TGTGCCAGTAGTCAGCCCGGGAAGACCCAGTACTTC. This chain connects TRBV19 to TRBJ2-5, with D possibly matching TRBD2 (5 bases). The germline CDR1 and CDR2 sequences are LNHDA and SQIVND (reference sequence). V lost 5 bases, J lost 6 bases, and 10 bases lay in between. CDR3 length equals 12 residues.